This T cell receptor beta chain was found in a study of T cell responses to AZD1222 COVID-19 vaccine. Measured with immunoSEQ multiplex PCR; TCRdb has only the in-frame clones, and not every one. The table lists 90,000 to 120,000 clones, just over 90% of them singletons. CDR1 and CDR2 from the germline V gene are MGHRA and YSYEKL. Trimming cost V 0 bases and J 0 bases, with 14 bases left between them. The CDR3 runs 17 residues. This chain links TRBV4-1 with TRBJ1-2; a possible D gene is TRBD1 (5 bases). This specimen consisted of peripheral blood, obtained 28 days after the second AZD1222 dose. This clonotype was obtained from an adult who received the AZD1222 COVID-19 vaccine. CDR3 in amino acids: CASSQDWTPFSNYGYTF. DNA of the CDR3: TGCGCCAGCAGCCAAGATTGGACACCCTTTTCTAACTATGGCTACACCTTC.